Sequencing of this T cell receptor (beta chain) was carried out in a study of CD8+CD57+ T cells in acquired aplastic anemia. The CDR3 contains 16 residues. Germline V gives CDR1 SEHNR, CDR2 FQNEAQ (reference sequence). The J segment lost 8 bases and the V segment lost 5 bases, leaving 14 bases of the junction unmatched. The patients chosen for sequencing had shown expansion of CD8+CD57+ cells (detected by flow cytometry). With no exception, the patients had severe acquired aplastic anemia. The template for TCR beta VDJ and CDR3 sequence profiling was genomic DNA. TCRdb re-called the reads through MiXCR, storing one row per CDR3 protein. This sample has hundreds of thousands of distinct CDR3 sequences, with approximately 50% found just once.

The chain employs TRBV7-9 and TRBJ2-1; TRBD2 agrees at 8 bases. The sequenced material came from sorted CD4+, CD8+, or CD8+CD57+ T cells (not recorded which) from PBMCs. This clonotype was obtained from a human donor with aplastic anemia. CDR3 nucleotides: TGTGCCAGCAGCCTTAGCGGGGAGGATGTAGTGGATGAGCAGTTCTTC. Translated: CASSLSGEDVVDEQFF.